This is a list of T cell receptor beta chains from one sample in a study of cytomegalovirus exposure and HLA in healthy donors. Sequenced by immunoSEQ multiplex PCR; TCRdb stores in-frame clones only, minus some. In the table there are tens of thousands of clones, nearly 80% of which are singletons. Material: PBMCs. All receptors come from a man between 35 and 55 years old in good health and CMV-seronegative. CDR3s include the opening cysteine and the closing phenylalanine or tryptophan. A D gene is named only where the DNA matches it firmly. Clone size is stated in some rows and not others, as once, few, many or a class when expanded.

d_call: NA
v_call: TRBV29-1
j_call: TRBJ1-1
clone_size: NA
cdr3_nt: TGCAGCGTTGAAACGGGGTTGAACACTGAAGCTTTCTTT
cdr3_aa: CSVETGLNTEAFF

d_call: TRBD1
v_call: TRBV10-2
j_call: TRBJ1-2
clone_size: NA
cdr3_nt: TGCGCCAGCAGTGAGTCCTCGACAGGGGGTGGCTACACCTTC
cdr3_aa: CASSESSTGGGYTF

d_call: NA
v_call: TRBV14
j_call: TRBJ1-3
clone_size: once
cdr3_nt: TGTGCCAGCAGCCAAGCGAGGGAATACTCTGGAAACACCATATATTTT
cdr3_aa: CASSQAREYSGNTIYF

d_call: NA
v_call: TRBV28
j_call: TRBJ1-1
clone_size: NA
cdr3_nt: TGTGCCAGCAGTTTGCGGGCTACTGAAGCTTTCTTT
cdr3_aa: CASSLRATEAFF

d_call: NA
v_call: TRBV5-1
j_call: TRBJ1-4
clone_size: NA
cdr3_nt: TGCGCCAGCAGCCCCGGGGGGGCAAGAGAAAAACTGTTTTTT
cdr3_aa: CASSPGGAREKLFF

d_call: TRBD1
v_call: TRBV30
j_call: TRBJ2-1
clone_size: NA
cdr3_nt: TGTGCCTGGGCCCGGGACAGCAGATACAATGAGCAGTTCTTC
cdr3_aa: CAWARDSRYNEQFF

d_call: TRBD2
v_call: TRBV6-6
j_call: TRBJ2-7
clone_size: NA
cdr3_nt: TGTGCCAGCAGTCAAGGGACTAGCGGGAGAAGATACGAGCAGTACTTC
cdr3_aa: CASSQGTSGRRYEQYF

d_call: NA
v_call: TRBV14
j_call: TRBJ2-2
clone_size: NA
cdr3_nt: TGTGCCAGCAGCCAATTCCAGAATCGCCGGGAGCTGTTTTTT
cdr3_aa: CASSQFQNRRELFF

d_call: TRBD1
v_call: TRBV5-1
j_call: TRBJ2-7
clone_size: few
cdr3_nt: TGCGCCAGCAGCCAGGGGGCCATCTCCTACGAGCAGTACTTC
cdr3_aa: CASSQGAISYEQYF

d_call: TRBD2
v_call: TRBV4-3
j_call: TRBJ2-7
clone_size: once
cdr3_nt: TGCGCCAGCAGCCAAACCGGGACTAGCTACGAGCAGTACTTC
cdr3_aa: CASSQTGTSYEQYF

d_call: TRBD2
v_call: TRBV7-9
j_call: TRBJ2-5
clone_size: NA
cdr3_nt: TGTGCCAGCACCACGACTAGCCAGTTAGAGACCCAGTACTTC
cdr3_aa: CASTTTSQLETQYF

d_call: NA
v_call: TRBV6-6
j_call: TRBJ1-5
clone_size: NA
cdr3_nt: TGTGCCAGCAGTCCGCGGGGAAGGGGAGGCAATCAGCCCCAGCATTTT
cdr3_aa: CASSPRGRGGNQPQHF

d_call: NA
v_call: TRBV14
j_call: TRBJ2-5
clone_size: NA
cdr3_nt: TGTGCCAGCAGCAAACAGGGATCAGGGGAGCAGTACTTC
cdr3_aa: CASSKQGSGEQYF

d_call: TRBD2
v_call: TRBV19
j_call: TRBJ2-7
clone_size: NA
cdr3_nt: TGTGCCAGTAGTATAGATGGCGGGGGGGACTACGAGCAGTACTTC
cdr3_aa: CASSIDGGGDYEQYF

d_call: NA
v_call: TRBV5-1
j_call: TRBJ2-7
clone_size: NA
cdr3_nt: TGCGCCAGCACGTCAATCCAGGGATTATACTACGAGCAGTACTTC
cdr3_aa: CASTSIQGLYYEQYF

d_call: NA
v_call: TRBV21-1
j_call: TRBJ1-4
clone_size: NA
cdr3_nt: TGTGCCAGCAGCAATCGGGACAGTGGGGCAAGGGGAAAACTGTTTTTT
cdr3_aa: CASSNRDSGARGKLFF

d_call: TRBD2
v_call: TRBV4-1
j_call: TRBJ2-1
clone_size: NA
cdr3_nt: TGCGCCAGCAGCCAGGGGGACCGGGGGGCCTACAATGAGCAGTTCTTC
cdr3_aa: CASSQGDRGAYNEQFF

d_call: NA
v_call: TRBV9
j_call: TRBJ2-1
clone_size: once
cdr3_nt: TGTGCCAGCACCTCGACTAGTTCTGGCAATGAGCAGTTCTTC
cdr3_aa: CASTSTSSGNEQFF

d_call: NA
v_call: TRBV4-3
j_call: TRBJ1-1
clone_size: NA
cdr3_nt: TGCGCCAGCAGCCAAGATAATCTTCGTTGGAGGGGAGGAACTGAAGCTTTCTTT
cdr3_aa: CASSQDNLRWRGGTEAFF

d_call: TRBD2
v_call: TRBV18
j_call: TRBJ2-1
clone_size: NA
cdr3_nt: TGTGCCAGCTCACCACCGTCGGCGCTAGCGGGAGGTAATGAGCAGTTCTTC
cdr3_aa: CASSPPSALAGGNEQFF

d_call: TRBD1
v_call: TRBV13
j_call: TRBJ2-7
clone_size: NA
cdr3_nt: TGTGCCAGCAGCTTAGTAGGGACAGGACTATTGGACGAGCAGTACTTC
cdr3_aa: CASSLVGTGLLDEQYF

d_call: NA
v_call: TRBV7-9
j_call: TRBJ1-4
clone_size: NA
cdr3_nt: TGTGCCAGCAGCACGACCTCAGGGGCGGCTAATGAAAAACTGTTTTTT
cdr3_aa: CASSTTSGAANEKLFF

d_call: TRBD2
v_call: TRBV7-9
j_call: TRBJ2-3
clone_size: NA
cdr3_nt: TGTGCCAGCAGCTCGGACTTTGGACTAGCGGCCACCACAGATACGCAGTATTTT
cdr3_aa: CASSSDFGLAATTDTQYF

d_call: NA
v_call: TRBV19
j_call: TRBJ2-2
clone_size: few
cdr3_nt: TGTGCCAGTAGTCTACTAGGGAGCGGGTCGACCGGGGAGCTGTTTTTT
cdr3_aa: CASSLLGSGSTGELFF

d_call: NA
v_call: TRBV11-3
j_call: TRBJ2-1
clone_size: NA
cdr3_nt: TGTGCCAGCAGCTTAGACCTTACAGGTTATGATGAGCAGTTCTTC
cdr3_aa: CASSLDLTGYDEQFF

d_call: TRBD1
v_call: TRBV19
j_call: TRBJ1-1
clone_size: NA
cdr3_nt: TGTGCCAGTAGTATTGGGACAGGGGGCTGGACTGAAGCTTTCTTT
cdr3_aa: CASSIGTGGWTEAFF

d_call: NA
v_call: TRBV29-1
j_call: TRBJ2-7
clone_size: NA
cdr3_nt: TGCAGCGCGGGACACCCCTACGAGCAGTACTTC
cdr3_aa: CSAGHPYEQYF

d_call: TRBD1
v_call: TRBV19
j_call: TRBJ1-3
clone_size: NA
cdr3_nt: TGTGCCAGTTGGGACAGGGCCTCTGGAAACACCATATATTTT
cdr3_aa: CASWDRASGNTIYF

d_call: TRBD2
v_call: TRBV10-3
j_call: TRBJ2-1
clone_size: NA
cdr3_nt: TGTGCCATCAGCCAACTAGCGGGACCCTACAATGAGCAGTTCTTC
cdr3_aa: CAISQLAGPYNEQFF

d_call: TRBD2
v_call: TRBV29-1
j_call: TRBJ2-1
clone_size: NA
cdr3_nt: TGCAGCGTAGCGGGAGGATCCTACAATGAGCAGTTCTTC
cdr3_aa: CSVAGGSYNEQFF

d_call: NA
v_call: TRBV25-1
j_call: TRBJ2-7
clone_size: few
cdr3_nt: TGTGCCAGCAGTGGGTGGGACAAGACCTACGAGCAGTACTTC
cdr3_aa: CASSGWDKTYEQYF

d_call: TRBD2
v_call: TRBV6-6
j_call: TRBJ2-2
clone_size: NA
cdr3_nt: TGTGCCAGCAGACCCCTTCCGGGACTATCGATTGGGGAGCTGTTTTTT
cdr3_aa: CASRPLPGLSIGELFF

d_call: NA
v_call: TRBV16
j_call: TRBJ2-7
clone_size: NA
cdr3_nt: TGTGCCAGCAGCCAATCTTTGACAGGTTGGGCCTACGAGCAGTACTTC
cdr3_aa: CASSQSLTGWAYEQYF

d_call: NA
v_call: TRBV6-5
j_call: TRBJ2-1
clone_size: NA
cdr3_nt: TGTGCCACCCTAGCATCGGTGGGGAATGAGCAGTTCTTC
cdr3_aa: CATLASVGNEQFF

d_call: NA
v_call: TRBV5-6
j_call: TRBJ2-7
clone_size: once
cdr3_nt: TGTGCCAGCAGCTCCGCAGTTGGCCACGAGCAGTACTTC
cdr3_aa: CASSSAVGHEQYF

d_call: NA
v_call: TRBV2
j_call: TRBJ2-3
clone_size: NA
cdr3_nt: TGTGCCAGCAGTGCCCAAACTACCGCTAGCACAGATACGCAGTATTTT
cdr3_aa: CASSAQTTASTDTQYF

d_call: TRBD1
v_call: TRBV5-4
j_call: TRBJ2-3
clone_size: NA
cdr3_nt: TGTGCCAGCAGCGCGAGACAGGGGCCAGATACGCAGTATTTT
cdr3_aa: CASSARQGPDTQYF

d_call: NA
v_call: TRBV23-1
j_call: TRBJ2-7
clone_size: few
cdr3_nt: TGCGCCAGCAGTCGAGGCCCGAACTACGAGCAGTACTTC
cdr3_aa: CASSRGPNYEQYF

d_call: NA
v_call: TRBV28
j_call: TRBJ1-4
clone_size: once
cdr3_nt: TGTGCCAGCAGTTTACCAGGCCCCACAACTAATGAAAAACTGTTTTTT
cdr3_aa: CASSLPGPTTNEKLFF

d_call: NA
v_call: TRBV5-4
j_call: TRBJ2-1
clone_size: NA
cdr3_nt: TGTGCCAGCAGCGGATTAACAGTTGGTGAGCAGTTCTTC
cdr3_aa: CASSGLTVGEQFF

d_call: NA
v_call: TRBV27
j_call: TRBJ2-1
clone_size: NA
cdr3_nt: TGTGCCAGCAGTCGACCGGGAAGAGAGCACAATGAGCAGTTCTTC
cdr3_aa: CASSRPGREHNEQFF

d_call: TRBD1
v_call: TRBV6-5
j_call: TRBJ1-5
clone_size: NA
cdr3_nt: TGTGCCAGCAGTCGCCAGGGACAGGGCAATCAGCCCCAGCATTTT
cdr3_aa: CASSRQGQGNQPQHF

d_call: TRBD1
v_call: TRBV5-1
j_call: TRBJ1-4
clone_size: few
cdr3_nt: TGCGCCAGCAGCCCCGGGACAGGGGTTCGGAGTGAAAAACTGTTTTTT
cdr3_aa: CASSPGTGVRSEKLFF

d_call: NA
v_call: TRBV28
j_call: TRBJ2-4
clone_size: NA
cdr3_nt: TGTGCCAGCAGTTTCCTTGAGCAGGGTTCCAAAAACATTCAGTACTTC
cdr3_aa: CASSFLEQGSKNIQYF

d_call: TRBD2
v_call: TRBV6-4
j_call: TRBJ2-1
clone_size: NA
cdr3_nt: TGTGCCAGCAGTAAAGGGACTAGCGGGGGACACAATGAGCAGTTCTTC
cdr3_aa: CASSKGTSGGHNEQFF

d_call: NA
v_call: TRBV18
j_call: TRBJ1-5
clone_size: few
cdr3_nt: TGTGCCAGCTCACCCGACAGTGTGGGCAATCAGCCCCAGCATTTT
cdr3_aa: CASSPDSVGNQPQHF

d_call: NA
v_call: TRBV27
j_call: TRBJ1-2
clone_size: NA
cdr3_nt: TGTGCCAGCAGCATAGAGGCTCGAGGGGGGGAAGGCTATGGCTACACCTTC
cdr3_aa: CASSIEARGGEGYGYTF

d_call: NA
v_call: TRBV7-3
j_call: TRBJ2-2
clone_size: NA
cdr3_nt: TGTGCCAGCAGCTCTTCTAGCGACTACACCGGGGAGCTGTTTTTT
cdr3_aa: CASSSSSDYTGELFF

d_call: TRBD2
v_call: TRBV28
j_call: TRBJ2-1
clone_size: NA
cdr3_nt: TGTGCCAGCAGCTTTGACAGGCGGGGGAAACTAGCGGGAGGTCGAACCTACAATGAGCAGTTCTTC
cdr3_aa: CASSFDRRGKLAGGRTYNEQFF

d_call: TRBD1
v_call: TRBV18
j_call: TRBJ1-4
clone_size: few
cdr3_nt: TGTGCCAGCTCAGCTGCGACGCACAGGGGGCAGTCGAATGAAAAACTGTTTTTT
cdr3_aa: CASSAATHRGQSNEKLFF

d_call: TRBD1
v_call: TRBV18
j_call: TRBJ1-2
clone_size: once
cdr3_nt: TGTGCCAGCTCACCTCCAGTCACGGGACAGATCTATGGCTACACCTTC
cdr3_aa: CASSPPVTGQIYGYTF

d_call: NA
v_call: TRBV21-1
j_call: TRBJ2-1
clone_size: NA
cdr3_nt: TGTGCCAGCAGCAAAGGTGCCGGCGGGCCCTCCTCCTACAATGAGCAGTTCTTC
cdr3_aa: CASSKGAGGPSSYNEQFF